This T cell receptor beta chain is from a study of cytomegalovirus exposure and HLA in healthy donors. General observations from the study: Most of the CMV-associated TCR beta chains (in a later analysis) appeared to be HLA-restricted. Most TCR sequences showed up rarely, but some public TCRs showed up in many donors. In an earlier analysis, most TCR beta V segments were productive about 87% or about 30% of the time.

Healthy bone marrow donors made up the cohort. The PCR had 60 Vbeta and 13 Jbeta primers. Generated by immunoSEQ multiplex PCR, the TCRdb table keeps only in-frame clones and is missing some. This sample has about 150,000 clones, with about 88% found just once. This clone was seen once. Its target is unknown. This CDR3 contains 12 residues. Germline CDR1 SGHTA, CDR2 FQGNSA. Trimming removed 8 bases at V and 2 bases at J, with 9 bases between. This receptor was taken from a man aged 25-45 years in good health and CMV-seropositive. What was sequenced was PBMCs. The genes are TRBV7-2 and TRBJ1-2; maybe TRBD1 (6 bases). The CDR3 DNA reads as TGTGCCAGCCTAGACAGGAACTATGGCTACACCTTC. Amino acid sequence: CASLDRNYGYTF. Full variable domain (remainder filled in from reference TRBV7-2 and TRBJ1-2): GAGVSQSPSNKVTEKGKDVELRCDPISGHTALYWYRQSLGQGLEFLIYFQGNSAPDKSGLPSDRFSAERTGGSVSTLTIQRTQQEDSAVYLCASLDRNYGYTFGSGTRLTVV.